This is a list of T cell receptor beta chains from one sample in a study of somatic mutations in cytotoxic T cells in rheumatoid arthritis. Only in-frame clones appear in the TCRdb table, and some are missing; sequencing was by immunoSEQ multiplex PCR. Among nearly 4,500 clones listed, around 77% were seen once. Material: CD8+ T cells sorted from blood. Source of these receptors: a woman aged 60-75 years with rheumatoid arthritis. The CDR3 runs from the conserved cysteine through the conserved F or W. The order of the fields is V gene, J gene, CDR3 protein.

v_gene: TRBV4-1
j_gene: TRBJ1-3
CDR3aa: CASSLSPTGRSGNTIYF

v_gene: TRBV27
j_gene: TRBJ2-7
CDR3aa: CASSLGDEQYF

v_gene: TRBV15
j_gene: TRBJ2-2
CDR3aa: CATSTEKGAETGELFF

v_gene: TRBV7-2
j_gene: TRBJ1-2
CDR3aa: CASSLGAGRSYGYTF

v_gene: TRBV19
j_gene: TRBJ1-1
CDR3aa: CASRTPGNGEGWGTEAFF

v_gene: TRBV7-6
j_gene: TRBJ1-2
CDR3aa: CASSPGQGSNYGYTF

v_gene: TRBV27
j_gene: TRBJ2-7
CDR3aa: CASSFRTSGGLPVEQYF

v_gene: TRBV5-4
j_gene: TRBJ2-5
CDR3aa: CASRPGTSGLETQYF

v_gene: TRBV27
j_gene: TRBJ2-1
CDR3aa: CASSPLEGDRGVNEQFF

v_gene: TRBV6-6
j_gene: TRBJ1-1
CDR3aa: CASIGPGAFF

v_gene: TRBV27
j_gene: TRBJ2-5
CDR3aa: CASHSLGQGAQETQYF

v_gene: TRBV27
j_gene: TRBJ1-5
CDR3aa: CASSLEGGPGLYLQPQHF

v_gene: TRBV7-9
j_gene: TRBJ1-3
CDR3aa: CASSHGQDRNTIYF

v_gene: TRBV5-6
j_gene: TRBJ2-2
CDR3aa: CASSLDRRADIGELFF

v_gene: TRBV7-8
j_gene: TRBJ1-1
CDR3aa: CASSLSSPGGNEAFF

v_gene: TRBV5-5
j_gene: TRBJ1-4
CDR3aa: CASGILPGQGAYINEKLFF

v_gene: TRBV6-4
j_gene: TRBJ1-3
CDR3aa: CASRSWPDLGGLCSGNTIYF

v_gene: TRBV2
j_gene: TRBJ2-1
CDR3aa: CASSDRLAGGDEQFF

v_gene: TRBV6-4
j_gene: TRBJ2-4
CDR3aa: CASSDGTGGDIQYF

v_gene: TRBV29-1
j_gene: TRBJ1-2
CDR3aa: CSVHPQGDYGYTF

v_gene: TRBV15
j_gene: TRBJ2-1
CDR3aa: CATSRELAGVYNEQFF

v_gene: TRBV4-1
j_gene: TRBJ2-1
CDR3aa: CASSQVAGGMGEQFF

v_gene: TRBV13
j_gene: TRBJ2-3
CDR3aa: CASSPDLRGGVTDTQYF

v_gene: TRBV5-1
j_gene: TRBJ1-1
CDR3aa: CASSLAGGAAEAFF

v_gene: TRBV27
j_gene: TRBJ2-7
CDR3aa: CASSPSGTGYEQYF

v_gene: TRBV6-1
j_gene: TRBJ1-2
CDR3aa: CASSEFHNYGYTF

v_gene: TRBV7-9
j_gene: TRBJ2-7
CDR3aa: CASSLGWGQGDEQYF

v_gene: TRBV11-3
j_gene: TRBJ1-2
CDR3aa: CASSSGTGFGYTF

v_gene: TRBV9
j_gene: TRBJ1-1
CDR3aa: CASSLTPGENTEAFF

v_gene: TRBV30
j_gene: TRBJ1-5
CDR3aa: CAWSPGHASNQPQHF

v_gene: TRBV4-2
j_gene: TRBJ1-1
CDR3aa: CASSQETGGFTEAFF

v_gene: TRBV4-2
j_gene: TRBJ2-1
CDR3aa: CASSPPDSGGLVEQFF

v_gene: TRBV18
j_gene: TRBJ1-5
CDR3aa: CASSPWVDRGQPQHF

v_gene: TRBV2
j_gene: TRBJ1-4
CDR3aa: CASRGGNEKLFF

v_gene: TRBV7-9
j_gene: TRBJ1-2
CDR3aa: CASSLDVGQLNYGYTF

v_gene: TRBV10-3
j_gene: TRBJ2-5
CDR3aa: CAISADPEETQYF

v_gene: TRBV19
j_gene: TRBJ2-2
CDR3aa: CASGIASGELFF

v_gene: TRBV27
j_gene: TRBJ2-5
CDR3aa: CASGPAGGQETQYF

v_gene: TRBV6-5
j_gene: TRBJ1-5
CDR3aa: CASSQGNQPQHF